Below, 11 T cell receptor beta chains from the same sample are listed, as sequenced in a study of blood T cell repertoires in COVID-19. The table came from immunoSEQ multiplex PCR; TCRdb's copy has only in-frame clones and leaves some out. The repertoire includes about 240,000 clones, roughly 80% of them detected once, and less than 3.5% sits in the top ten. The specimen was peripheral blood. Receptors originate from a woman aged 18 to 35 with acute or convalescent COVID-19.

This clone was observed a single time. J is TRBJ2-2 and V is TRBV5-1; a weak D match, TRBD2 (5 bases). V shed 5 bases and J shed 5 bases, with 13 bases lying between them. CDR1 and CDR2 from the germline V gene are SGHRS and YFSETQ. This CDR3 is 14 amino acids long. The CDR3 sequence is CASSVGAVTGELFF. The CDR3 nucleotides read TGCGCCAGCAGTGTGGGAGCTGTTACCGGGGAGCTGTTTTTT.

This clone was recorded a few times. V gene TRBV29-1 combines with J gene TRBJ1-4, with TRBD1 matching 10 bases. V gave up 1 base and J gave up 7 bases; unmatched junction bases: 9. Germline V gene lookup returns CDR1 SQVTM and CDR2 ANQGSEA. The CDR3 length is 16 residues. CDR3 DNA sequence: TGCAGCGTTGAAGGGGGGGACAGGGGAAAGCGTGAAAAACTGTTTTTT. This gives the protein CSVEGGDRGKREKLFF.

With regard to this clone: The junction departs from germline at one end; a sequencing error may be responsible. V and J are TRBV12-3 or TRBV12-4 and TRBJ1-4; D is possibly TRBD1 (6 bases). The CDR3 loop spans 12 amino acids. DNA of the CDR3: TGTGCCAGCAGTATAGCGACAGGAAAACTGTTTTTT. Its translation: CASSIATGKLFF.

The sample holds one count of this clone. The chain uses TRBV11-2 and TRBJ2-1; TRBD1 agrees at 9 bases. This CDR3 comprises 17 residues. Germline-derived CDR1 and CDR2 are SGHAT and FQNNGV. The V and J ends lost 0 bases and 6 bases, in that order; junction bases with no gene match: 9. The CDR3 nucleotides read TGTGCCAGCAGCTTAGACCTGACAGGGGGAGCTGGCAATGAGCAGTTCTTC. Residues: CASSLDLTGGAGNEQFF.

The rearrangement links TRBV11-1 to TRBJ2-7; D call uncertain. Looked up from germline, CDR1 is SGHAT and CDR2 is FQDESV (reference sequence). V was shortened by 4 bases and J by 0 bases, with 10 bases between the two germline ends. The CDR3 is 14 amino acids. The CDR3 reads CASSSNGYSYEQYF. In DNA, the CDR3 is TGTGCCAGCAGCTCAAACGGGTACTCCTACGAGCAGTACTTC.

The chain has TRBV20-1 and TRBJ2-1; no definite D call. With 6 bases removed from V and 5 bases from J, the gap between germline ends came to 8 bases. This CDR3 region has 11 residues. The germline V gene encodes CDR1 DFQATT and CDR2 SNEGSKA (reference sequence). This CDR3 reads CSAPTHNEQFF. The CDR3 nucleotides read TGCAGTGCCCCTACGCACAATGAGCAGTTCTTC.

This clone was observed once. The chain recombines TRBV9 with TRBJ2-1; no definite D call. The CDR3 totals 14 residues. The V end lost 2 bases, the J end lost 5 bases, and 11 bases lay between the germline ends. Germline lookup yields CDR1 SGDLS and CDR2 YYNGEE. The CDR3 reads CASSVSSLNNEQFF. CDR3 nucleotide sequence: TGTGCCAGCAGCGTTAGTTCCCTAAACAATGAGCAGTTCTTC.

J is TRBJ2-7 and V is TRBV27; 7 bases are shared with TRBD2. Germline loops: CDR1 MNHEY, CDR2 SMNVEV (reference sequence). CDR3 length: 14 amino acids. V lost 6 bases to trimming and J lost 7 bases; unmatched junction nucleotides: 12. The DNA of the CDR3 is TGTGCCAGCAGCTCTAGCACGGTGGGGGGGGAGCAGTACTTC. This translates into CASSSSTVGGEQYF.

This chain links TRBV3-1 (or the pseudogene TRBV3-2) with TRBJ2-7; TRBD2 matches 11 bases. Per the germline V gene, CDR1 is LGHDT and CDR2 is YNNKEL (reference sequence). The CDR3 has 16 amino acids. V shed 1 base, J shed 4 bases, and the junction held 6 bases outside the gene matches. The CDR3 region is CASSQGSSGRKYEQYF. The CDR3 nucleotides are TGTGCCAGCAGCCAAGGCTCTAGCGGGAGGAAATACGAGCAGTACTTC.

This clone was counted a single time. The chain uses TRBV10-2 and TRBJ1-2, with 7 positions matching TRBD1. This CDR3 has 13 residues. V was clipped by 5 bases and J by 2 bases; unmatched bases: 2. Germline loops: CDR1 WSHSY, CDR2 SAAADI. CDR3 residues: CASSLDRNYGYTF. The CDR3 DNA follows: TGCGCCAGCAGTCTGGACAGGAACTATGGCTACACCTTC.

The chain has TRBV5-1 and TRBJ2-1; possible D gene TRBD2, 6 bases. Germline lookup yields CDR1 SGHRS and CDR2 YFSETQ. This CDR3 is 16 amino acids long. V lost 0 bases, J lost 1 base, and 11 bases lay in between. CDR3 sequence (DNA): TGCGCCAGCAGCTTGGTGGCGGGAAGGTCCTACAATGAGCAGTTCTTC. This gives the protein CASSLVAGRSYNEQFF.